The entry that follows covers one T cell receptor beta chain sequence. What it recognizes is unknown. These data come from a study of yellow fever vaccine responses in identical twins. CDR3 length equals 15 residues. V shed 4 bases, J shed 6 bases, and the junction held 5 bases outside the gene matches. Germline V gives CDR1 WNHNN, CDR2 SYGVQD (reference sequence). Study-wide results and limits: Twin vaccine T cell responses reportedly seemed partly convergent, partly personalized.

TCRdb processed the RT-PCR reads anew with MiXCR; each CDR3 protein has one entry. This table holds some 20,000 distinct CDR3 sequences, 55% to 70% found once. This TCR was sampled from a woman between 18 and 30 years old who received the yellow fever vaccine. The sequenced sample was T cells from blood (PBMCs), unsorted or a sorted subset (not recorded which), obtained before or after yellow fever vaccination (not recorded which). V usage is TRBV10-1 and J usage is TRBJ2-3, with 12 nucleotides matching TRBD2. This CDR3 is CASSVWTSGMDTQYF. The CDR3 bases are TGCGCCAGCAGTGTATGGACTAGCGGGATGGATACGCAGTATTTT.